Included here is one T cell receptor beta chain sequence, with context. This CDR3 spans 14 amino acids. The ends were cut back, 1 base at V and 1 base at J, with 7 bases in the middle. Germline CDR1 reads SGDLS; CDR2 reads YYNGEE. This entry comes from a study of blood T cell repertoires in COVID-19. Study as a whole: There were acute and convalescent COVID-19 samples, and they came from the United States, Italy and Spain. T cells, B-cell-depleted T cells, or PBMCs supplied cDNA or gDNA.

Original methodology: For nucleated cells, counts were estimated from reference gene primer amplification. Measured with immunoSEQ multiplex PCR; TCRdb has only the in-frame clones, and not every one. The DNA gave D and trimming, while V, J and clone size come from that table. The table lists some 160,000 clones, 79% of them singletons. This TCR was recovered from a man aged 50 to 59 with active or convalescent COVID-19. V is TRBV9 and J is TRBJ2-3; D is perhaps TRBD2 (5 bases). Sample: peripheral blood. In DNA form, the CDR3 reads TGTGCCAGCAGCGTAAGGACTGGCACAGATACGCAGTATTTT. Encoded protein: CASSVRTGTDTQYF.